The rows below give T cell receptor beta chains drawn from one sample of a study of Ad26.COV2.S vaccination and SARS-CoV-2 variants. TCRdb keeps only in-frame clones here, not all; method: immunoSEQ multiplex PCR. The table shows a few hundred thousand clones, with under 90% occurring only once. Material: peripheral blood, obtained in a trial of Ad26.COV2.S vaccine versus placebo. Source of these receptors: a person aged 18-65 years who received the Ad26.COV2.S COVID-19 vaccine or a placebo. CDR3s include the opening cysteine and the closing phenylalanine or tryptophan. The order of the fields is V gene, CDR3 length, CDR3 protein.

V gene: TRBV15; CDR3 length: 15; CDR3 protein: CATSVSPDPAIGQYF
V gene: TRBV5-4; CDR3 length: 15; CDR3 protein: CASSLIHRGSYEQYF
V gene: TRBV9; CDR3 length: 14; CDR3 protein: CASSVEVGDSPLHF
V gene: TRBV7-3; CDR3 length: 12; CDR3 protein: CASSSNTGELFF
V gene: TRBV27; CDR3 length: 15; CDR3 protein: CASSYRDNPGWELFF
V gene: TRBV5-5; CDR3 length: 14; CDR3 protein: CASSLEPEPYEQYF
V gene: TRBV27; CDR3 length: 15; CDR3 protein: CANSLRGGPYNEQFF
V gene: TRBV10-3; CDR3 length: 17; CDR3 protein: CAISAAGRGGYNSPLHF
V gene: TRBV11-3; CDR3 length: 13; CDR3 protein: CASSYGPTSEQYF
V gene: TRBV6-6; CDR3 length: 13; CDR3 protein: CASSSGRGNEQFF
V gene: TRBV7-6; CDR3 length: 16; CDR3 protein: CASSLFPGQGTYEQYF
V gene: TRBV7-8; CDR3 length: 15; CDR3 protein: CASSFAGTGASEQYF
V gene: TRBV6-5; CDR3 length: 15; CDR3 protein: CASIRTSGLTDTQYF
V gene: TRBV19; CDR3 length: 12; CDR3 protein: CASSGGWTEAFF
V gene: TRBV30; CDR3 length: 20; CDR3 protein: CAWSAGTGPTFDYRQETQYF
V gene: TRBV9; CDR3 length: 14; CDR3 protein: CASSALGVNTEAFF
V gene: TRBV6-5; CDR3 length: 12; CDR3 protein: CASSYGGKPLHF
V gene: TRBV5-1; CDR3 length: 11; CDR3 protein: CARTQLHEQFF
V gene: TRBV5-1; CDR3 length: 15; CDR3 protein: CASSPFRGDGYEQYF
V gene: TRBV12-3/TRBV12-4; CDR3 length: 13; CDR3 protein: CASSPQALGPQHF
V gene: TRBV11-3; CDR3 length: 13; CDR3 protein: CASSLQSTDTQYF
V gene: TRBV3-1/TRBV3-2; CDR3 length: 11; CDR3 protein: CASAFYNEQFF
V gene: TRBV4-1; CDR3 length: 14; CDR3 protein: CASCAGTGRYEQYF
V gene: TRBV12-3/TRBV12-4; CDR3 length: 12; CDR3 protein: CASSFHRAEQYF
V gene: TRBV3-1/TRBV3-2; CDR3 length: 13; CDR3 protein: CASSLSGPGTLHF
V gene: TRBV19; CDR3 length: 15; CDR3 protein: CASSDDRGSSYEQYF
V gene: TRBV3-1/TRBV3-2; CDR3 length: 14; CDR3 protein: CASSQASRNSPLHF
V gene: TRBV4-1; CDR3 length: 16; CDR3 protein: CASSLGGGYSNQPQHF
V gene: TRBV6-5; CDR3 length: 16; CDR3 protein: CASSYSSAGVAYEQYF
V gene: TRBV5-6; CDR3 length: 16; CDR3 protein: CASSLSPSEAYNEQFF
V gene: TRBV11-2; CDR3 length: 13; CDR3 protein: CASSLRTGYGYTF
V gene: TRBV7-9; CDR3 length: 12; CDR3 protein: CASSASSDTQYF
V gene: TRBV5-4; CDR3 length: 16; CDR3 protein: CASSPGALAEAREQYF
V gene: TRBV27; CDR3 length: 13; CDR3 protein: CASSSGGPYEQYF
V gene: TRBV9; CDR3 length: 14; CDR3 protein: CASSPRVTAGELFF
V gene: TRBV20-1; CDR3 length: 14; CDR3 protein: CSASQVGGQETQYF
V gene: TRBV5-1; CDR3 length: 14; CDR3 protein: CASSLAGQGNTIYF
V gene: TRBV4-3; CDR3 length: 17; CDR3 protein: CASSPQGLAAPWDTQYF
V gene: TRBV7-6; CDR3 length: 14; CDR3 protein: CASSQTGGGIGQFF
V gene: TRBV14; CDR3 length: 15; CDR3 protein: CASSQDLNPRAEAFF
V gene: TRBV3-1/TRBV3-2; CDR3 length: 14; CDR3 protein: CASSQGRASYEQYF
V gene: TRBV7-6; CDR3 length: 17; CDR3 protein: CASSPRTSGYSYNEQFF
V gene: TRBV9; CDR3 length: 14; CDR3 protein: CASSVDQGFREQFF
V gene: TRBV7-9; CDR3 length: 13; CDR3 protein: CASSSTGSTEAFF
V gene: TRBV6-6; CDR3 length: 14; CDR3 protein: CASSYHSTGTEQFF
V gene: TRBV6-5; CDR3 length: 14; CDR3 protein: CASTQRQSSYEQYF
V gene: TRBV6-4; CDR3 length: 14; CDR3 protein: CASSQKGGTGELFF
V gene: TRBV10-3; CDR3 length: 13; CDR3 protein: CALTQGGNTEAFF
V gene: TRBV4-3; CDR3 length: 15; CDR3 protein: CASSQARGLAFEQFF
V gene: TRBV6-5; CDR3 length: 15; CDR3 protein: CASLTLAGAVAEQYF
V gene: TRBV4-1; CDR3 length: 18; CDR3 protein: CASSPGLAGATLPGEQFF